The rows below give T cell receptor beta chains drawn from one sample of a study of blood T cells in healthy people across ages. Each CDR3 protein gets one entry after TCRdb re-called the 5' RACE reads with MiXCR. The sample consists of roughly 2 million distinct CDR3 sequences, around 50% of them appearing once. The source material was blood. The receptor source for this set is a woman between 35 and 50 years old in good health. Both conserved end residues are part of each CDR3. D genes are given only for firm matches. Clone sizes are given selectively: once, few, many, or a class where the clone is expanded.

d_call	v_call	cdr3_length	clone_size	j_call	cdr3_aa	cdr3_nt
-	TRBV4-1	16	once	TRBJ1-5	CASSQDGGQGIQPQHF	TGCGCCAGCAGCCAAGATGGAGGGCAGGGTATCCAGCCCCAGCATTTT
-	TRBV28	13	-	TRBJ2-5	CATRPSVGETQYF	TGTGCCACTCGACCTTCGGTAGGGGAGACCCAGTACTTC
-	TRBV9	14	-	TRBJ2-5	CASSKLGLEETQYF	TGTGCCAGCAGCAAGCTGGGGCTAGAGGAGACCCAGTACTTC
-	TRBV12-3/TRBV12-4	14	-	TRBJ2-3	CASSPDRNSDTQYF	TGTGCCAGCAGCCCTGACAGGAATTCAGATACGCAGTATTTT
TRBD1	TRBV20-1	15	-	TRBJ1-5	CSPGQGGGGNQPQHF	TGCAGTCCCGGACAGGGGGGGGGAGGCAATCAGCCCCAGCATTTT
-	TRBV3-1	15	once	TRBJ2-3	CASSQQDWPTDTQYF	TGTGCCAGCAGCCAACAGGACTGGCCCACAGATACGCAGTATTTT
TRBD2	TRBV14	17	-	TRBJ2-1	CASGKLNSGRAGNEQFF	TGTGCCAGCGGAAAGTTGAATAGCGGGAGGGCCGGCAATGAGCAGTTCTTC
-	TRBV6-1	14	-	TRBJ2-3	CASSESLRSDTQYF	TGTGCCAGCAGTGAAAGTCTGCGTTCCGATACGCAGTATTTT
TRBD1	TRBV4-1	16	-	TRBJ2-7	CASSQGGTARVYEQYF	TGCGCCAGCAGCCAAGGGGGGACAGCGAGGGTCTACGAGCAGTACTTC
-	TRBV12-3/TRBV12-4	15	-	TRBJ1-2	CASRVEQGVLYGYTF	TGTGCCAGCAGAGTGGAGCAAGGGGTCTTGTATGGCTACACCTTC